The rows below give T cell receptor beta chains drawn from one sample of a study of Ad26.COV2.S vaccination and SARS-CoV-2 variants. Data came from immunoSEQ multiplex PCR; TCRdb stores just in-frame clones and leaves some out. The sample includes more than 250,000 clones, around 87% seen only once; the top ten take less than 3.5%. Material: peripheral blood, obtained in a trial of Ad26.COV2.S vaccine versus placebo. Source of these receptors: a person aged 18-60 years who received the Ad26.COV2.S COVID-19 vaccine or a placebo. CDR3s include the opening cysteine and the closing phenylalanine or tryptophan. The D gene is left open where the match is weak. Clone size, where shown, is once, few, many, or a class for clones that have expanded.

>TRBV6-2/TRBV6-3|TRBJ2-6|.|17|once
TGTGCCAGCAGTGGTCAGGGCTTGAGCTCTGGGGCCAACGTCCTGACTTTC
CASSGQGLSSGANVLTF
>TRBV7-9|TRBJ2-5|TRBD2|19|.
TGTGCCAGCAGCTTAAGGCGGCTAGCGGGGGGCCTCATCCCAGAGACCCAGTACTTC
CASSLRRLAGGLIPETQYF
>TRBV10-1|TRBJ1-1|TRBD1|13|.
TGCGCCAGCAGGGAGGGACAGGGGACTGAAGCTTTCTTT
CASREGQGTEAFF
>TRBV19|TRBJ2-6|.|15|.
TGTGCCAGTAGTCTGCAGACCTCTGGGGCCAACGTCCTGACTTTC
CASSLQTSGANVLTF
>TRBV27|TRBJ2-1|TRBD2|15|.
TGTGCCAGCAGTTATGATAGCGGGAGTGGCAATGAGCAGTTCTTC
CASSYDSGSGNEQFF
>TRBV2|TRBJ2-7|TRBD1|14|.
TGTGCCAGCCTGGGGGACAGGGCCATCTACGAGCAGTACTTC
CASLGDRAIYEQYF
>TRBV5-6|TRBJ2-2|TRBD1|15|few
TGTGCCAGCAGCTTGGACAGGGGGCTTGGCGGGGAGCTGTTTTTT
CASSLDRGLGGELFF
>TRBV10-3|TRBJ2-3|TRBD2|18|.
TGTGCCATCAGTGAGACCCGGGGGTCGGGAGGGAGCACAGATACGCAGTATTTT
CAISETRGSGGSTDTQYF
>TRBV6-5|TRBJ2-1|.|15|.
TGTGCCAGCAGCCTCTCGGGGGACGCCGCCAATGAGCAGTTCTTC
CASSLSGDAANEQFF
>TRBV5-6|TRBJ2-1|.|15|.
TGTGCCAGCAGCTTCGAGGATCCTCTTTACAATGAGCAGTTCTTC
CASSFEDPLYNEQFF
>TRBV28|TRBJ1-5|TRBD1|15|once
TGTGCCAGCAGCCCACATGACAGGGTAAATCAGCCCCAGCATTTT
CASSPHDRVNQPQHF
>TRBV7-8|TRBJ2-7|.|15|.
TGTGCCAGCAGCGAACTCCCGGACGGGACCTACGAGCAGTACTTC
CASSELPDGTYEQYF
>TRBV12-5|TRBJ1-3|TRBD1|15|.
TGTGCTAGTGGACTGGACAGGGTCTCTGGAAACACCATATATTTT
CASGLDRVSGNTIYF
>TRBV7-2|TRBJ1-1|TRBD1|17|.
TGTGCCAGCAGCTCCCCGCCGGGACAGGGGGCTCACACTGAAGCTTTCTTT
CASSSPPGQGAHTEAFF
>TRBV4-1|TRBJ2-3|TRBD1|18|.
TGCGCCAGCAGCCTCCGGGCCCGCCAGGGGGAGTGGTCAGATACGCAGTATTTT
CASSLRARQGEWSDTQYF
>TRBV27|TRBJ1-1|TRBD1|14|.
TGTGCCAGCAGTTTATGGGCAGGGGGCACTGAAGCTTTCTTT
CASSLWAGGTEAFF